These T cell receptor beta chains were read from a single sample in a study of cytomegalovirus exposure and HLA in healthy donors. Generated by immunoSEQ multiplex PCR, the TCRdb table keeps only in-frame clones and is missing some. The sample lists about 130,000 clones, about two thirds occurring once. Sequenced input: PBMCs. Every receptor here comes from a woman aged 55-75 years in good health and CMV-seropositive. Both conserved end residues are part of each CDR3. The D gene is left open where the match is weak. Size is omitted from some rows. Given values are once, few, many or a class for expanded clones.

d_call j_call v_call clone_size cdr3_nt cdr3_aa
- TRBJ2-2 TRBV6-5 - TGTGCCAGCAGTTCGGGGACACATTTCCCCGGGGAGCTGTTTTTT CASSSGTHFPGELFF
- TRBJ1-5 TRBV6-1 few TGTGCCAGCAGTGAGGGGGGGTATAGCAATCAGCCCCAGCATTTT CASSEGGYSNQPQHF
- TRBJ1-2 TRBV5-1 - TGCGCCAGCAGCTTGGGGGGAGGGGATGGCTACACCTTC CASSLGGGDGYTF
- TRBJ2-7 TRBV7-9 few TGTGCCAGCAGCTTTGGCAGGGTGGCCTACGAGCAGTACTTC CASSFGRVAYEQYF
- TRBJ1-1 TRBV5-8 few TGTGCCAGCAGCTTGGCGGGGGGGGACACTGAAGCTTTCTTT CASSLAGGDTEAFF
- TRBJ1-1 TRBV4-1 - TGCGCCAGCAGCCACCCCAACTCGGGGTTGTACACTGAAGCTTTCTTT CASSHPNSGLYTEAFF
- TRBJ2-2 TRBV5-1 - TGCGCCAGCAGCGCCTCCGGGACACGGAGCACCGGGGAGCTGTTTTTT CASSASGTRSTGELFF
- TRBJ1-1 TRBV9 few TGTGCCAGCAGCCCTACAGCGGCCTCAAACACTGAAGCTTTCTTT CASSPTAASNTEAFF
- TRBJ2-7 TRBV5-1 once TGCGCCAGCAGCTTGGGCAGGACACGGACCTTCTACGAGCAGTACTTC CASSLGRTRTFYEQYF
- TRBJ2-3 TRBV7-3 - TGTGCCAGCAGCCCCGGGATCAGCACAGATACGCAGTATTTT CASSPGISTDTQYF
TRBD1 TRBJ2-2 TRBV5-8 - TGTGCCAGCAGCCCAACCCGACAGGGGACGAACACCGGGGAGCTGTTTTTT CASSPTRQGTNTGELFF
- TRBJ1-4 TRBV5-6 - TGTGCCAGCAGGAAAGACTTCGCAACTAATGAAAAACTGTTTTTT CASRKDFATNEKLFF
TRBD1 TRBJ2-5 TRBV7-3 - TGTGCCAGCAGCACGACAGGGGGGGGGCCCCAGTACTTC CASSTTGGGPQYF
- TRBJ2-5 TRBV10-3 - TGTGCCATCAGTGGCCAGGGTAGCCAAGAGACCCAGTACTTC CAISGQGSQETQYF
- TRBJ1-1 TRBV14 few TGTGCCAGCAGCCAAGGGCTGCTCGAAGCTTTCTTT CASSQGLLEAFF
- TRBJ1-2 TRBV25-1 - TGTGCCAGCAGTCTTACACCCTATGGCTACACCTTC CASSLTPYGYTF
- TRBJ2-7 TRBV11-3 - TGTGCCAGCAGCTTAGAGGGCAGGGGCTACGAGCAGTACTTC CASSLEGRGYEQYF
- TRBJ1-6 TRBV6-5 - TGTGCCAGCAGTTACTCGATTGGAGGTGGAGGATCACCCCTCCACTTT CASSYSIGGGGSPLHF
- TRBJ2-2 TRBV11-3 - TGTGCCAGCAGCTCCCGGGGTCAAACCGGGGAGCTGTTTTTT CASSSRGQTGELFF
- TRBJ2-5 TRBV9 - TGTGCCAGCAGCGAGGGGGTCTCAGAGACCCAGTACTTC CASSEGVSETQYF
TRBD2 TRBJ2-3 TRBV5-1 - TGCGCCAGCAGCTTGTCGACTAGCGGGGCCCCCACAGATACGCAGTATTTT CASSLSTSGAPTDTQYF
TRBD1 TRBJ1-5 TRBV29-1 - TGCAGCGTACGGACAGGTAGCAATCAGCCCCAGCATTTT CSVRTGSNQPQHF
TRBD1 TRBJ1-2 TRBV28 - TGTGCCAGCAGATTGACAGGGGGAGTTTCGGACACCTTC CASRLTGGVSDTF
TRBD2 TRBJ2-2 TRBV5-4 - TGTGCCAGCAGCTGGGGGACTAGCGAGGCCGGGGAGCTGTTTTTT CASSWGTSEAGELFF
- TRBJ1-1 TRBV15 - TGTGCCACCAGCAGAGATAGCGCGGGGTTTGCTTTCTTT CATSRDSAGFAFF
TRBD1 TRBJ2-3 TRBV4-1 - TGCGCCAGCAGGGGGACAGGGGTTCTTGATACGCAGTATTTT CASRGTGVLDTQYF